The rows below give T cell receptor beta chains drawn from one sample of a study of response to subunit inactivated influenza vaccine. TCRdb re-called the RT-PCR reads with MiXCR, one entry per CDR3 protein. The table includes some 570,000 distinct CDR3 sequences, about 11% detected once. Another study also made use of these data, one on T cells expressing NK-cell markers.

The source was PBMCs from blood, collected on the day of vaccination. The source is a man aged 50 to 59 who received an inactivated influenza vaccine. Each CDR3 is given with its conserved first and last residue. D genes are given only for firm matches. Rows may omit the clone size; those that give it use once, few, many or a size class.

>TRBD1|TRBV6-5|TRBJ2-6|few
TGTGCCAGCAGTTACGCACCGGGACAGGGATATGGGGCCAACGTCCTGACTTTC
CASSYAPGQGYGANVLTF
>NA|TRBV12-3/TRBV12-4|TRBJ2-5|few
TGTGCCAGCAGTCCCTATTGGGGGCGTTCACCTGAGACCCAGTACTTC
CASSPYWGRSPETQYF
>NA|TRBV4-3|TRBJ1-4|few
TGCGCCAGCAGCCAGGAAAGACGCGAAAAACTGTTTTTT
CASSQERREKLFF
>NA|TRBV5-1|TRBJ2-5|NA
TGCGCCAGCAGCCAGGATGGTGGGGGCCAAGAGACCCAGTACTTC
CASSQDGGGQETQYF
>NA|TRBV7-9|TRBJ1-3|few
TGTGCCAGCAGCCCAAATTACAGGGTTGGAAACACCATATATTTT
CASSPNYRVGNTIYF
>TRBD2|TRBV7-9|TRBJ2-5|NA
TGTGCCAGCATACTACTAGAGGCGGGAGTCCGGCAGACCCAGTACTTC
CASILLEAGVRQTQYF
>TRBD2|TRBV6-2/TRBV6-3|TRBJ2-7|NA
TGTGCCAGCAGACCCATCCCGGGACTACTTTCCTACGAGCAGTACTTC
CASRPIPGLLSYEQYF
>NA|TRBV4-3|TRBJ2-5|NA
TGCGCCAGCAGCCATGAAAGGTTTGGTTACCAAGAGACCCAGTACTTC
CASSHERFGYQETQYF
>NA|TRBV5-1|TRBJ2-1|few
TGCGCCAGCAGCGCGAGCGGAGACTCCTACAATGAGCAGTTCTTC
CASSASGDSYNEQFF
>TRBD1|TRBV20-1|TRBJ1-1|NA
TGCAGTGCTAGAGATATAGACAGGGGGTGGACTGAAGCTTTCTTT
CSARDIDRGWTEAFF
>TRBD2|TRBV4-2|TRBJ2-3|many
TGTGCCAGCAGCCTACTAGCGGGGGGGGGTTGGACAGATACGCAGTATTTT
CASSLLAGGGWTDTQYF
>TRBD1|TRBV7-2|TRBJ2-6|few
TGTGCCAGCAGCACCAGACAGGGTTCCAACGTCCTGACTTTC
CASSTRQGSNVLTF
>TRBD1|TRBV6-5|TRBJ1-2|NA
TGTGCCAGCAGTTACTCGAGTACCAGGGGGAACTATGGCTACACCTTC
CASSYSSTRGNYGYTF
>NA|TRBV5-1|TRBJ2-1|many
TGCGCCAGCAGCAACCGGGACGACACCCCCGCCTACAATGAGCAGTTCTTC
CASSNRDDTPAYNEQFF
>TRBD1|TRBV20-1|TRBJ1-1|NA
TGCAGTGCTCGGACAGGGGTCGGGAACACTGAAGCTTTCTTT
CSARTGVGNTEAFF
>NA|TRBV12-3/TRBV12-4|TRBJ2-7|many
TGTGCCAGCAGACCCCGGGCCATTACAGCGGACTACGAGCAGTACTTC
CASRPRAITADYEQYF
>TRBD2|TRBV27|TRBJ2-1|NA
TGTGCCAGCAGTTTAGGAGCGGGGGTGGTCTACAATGAGCAGTTCTTC
CASSLGAGVVYNEQFF
>NA|TRBV7-8|TRBJ2-2|NA
TGTGCCAGCAGCCCGCGACAGGTTACGAACACCGGGGAGCTGTTTTTT
CASSPRQVTNTGELFF
>TRBD1|TRBV5-1|TRBJ2-5|NA
TGCGCCAGCAGCTCGGGGACAGGATACCAAGAGACCCAGTACTTC
CASSSGTGYQETQYF
>TRBD1|TRBV5-6|TRBJ1-1|NA
TGTGCCAGCAGGAGGACAGGGGGCTCGGGCACTGAAGCTTTCTTT
CASRRTGGSGTEAFF
>TRBD1|TRBV3-1|TRBJ2-5|NA
TGTGCCAGCAGCCAGAGGACAGGGTCATGGGAGACCCAGTACTTC
CASSQRTGSWETQYF
>NA|TRBV5-1|TRBJ2-3|few
TGCGCCAGCAGCTCAGGATCAGATACGCAGTATTTT
CASSSGSDTQYF
>NA|TRBV4-1|TRBJ1-2|NA
TGCGCCAGCAGCCAACCCGCCCGGGGCTACACCTTC
CASSQPARGYTF
>NA|TRBV2|TRBJ1-6|many
TGTGCCAGCAGTGAACCTTCGGCCCTCCACTTT
CASSEPSALHF
>NA|TRBV4-3|TRBJ2-7|few
TGCGCCAGCAGCCAAGATCTGCAGGGCGAGCAGTACTTC
CASSQDLQGEQYF
>NA|TRBV20-1|TRBJ1-2|few
TGCAGTGCCCCGACTGCCAGTCAGGAGCTCTATGGCTACACCTTC
CSAPTASQELYGYTF
>NA|TRBV12-3/TRBV12-4|TRBJ2-7|many
TGTGCCAGCAGTCTGCGCAGATTACAGCACGAGCAGTACTTC
CASSLRRLQHEQYF
>NA|TRBV29-1|TRBJ2-7|NA
TGCAGCGCAAAAGGACTGGACAGTACCTACGAGCAGTACTTC
CSAKGLDSTYEQYF
>NA|TRBV5-6|TRBJ2-7|NA
TGTGCCAGCAGACACGCCACGTACGAGCAGTACTTC
CASRHATYEQYF
>NA|TRBV15|TRBJ1-3|few
TGTGCCACCAGCAGAGGGTCTAAGAGGAACACCATATATTTT
CATSRGSKRNTIYF
>NA|TRBV7-2|TRBJ1-6|few
TGTGCCAGCAGCTTAATCATCACGGCTTCACAATCACCCCTCCACTTT
CASSLIITASQSPLHF
>NA|TRBV19|TRBJ1-1|many
TGTGCCAGTAGTGTCTCCGGGACGGTGAACACTGAAGCTTTCTTT
CASSVSGTVNTEAFF
>NA|TRBV12-3/TRBV12-4|TRBJ2-7|many
TGTGCCAGCAGTTTCGGCTCCACCTACGAGCAGTACTTC
CASSFGSTYEQYF
>NA|TRBV6-2/TRBV6-3|TRBJ2-5|NA
TGTGCCAGCAGTGCAACTAGGTTGGAGACCCAGTACTTC
CASSATRLETQYF
>NA|TRBV27|TRBJ2-2|NA
TGTGCCAGCAGTTCAGGGGTTAGCGGCTACACCGGGGAGCTGTTTTTT
CASSSGVSGYTGELFF
>NA|TRBV11-2|TRBJ2-1|few
TGTGCCAGCAGCTCCGGGACCGCTACCTCCTACAATGAGCAGTTCTTC
CASSSGTATSYNEQFF
>NA|TRBV19|TRBJ2-2|NA
TGTGCCAGTAGTATACGCGCCGGGGAGCTGTTTTTT
CASSIRAGELFF
>NA|TRBV7-9|TRBJ1-3|few
TGTGCCAGCAGCTTACGGCAGGGGATGTCTGGAAACACCATATATTTT
CASSLRQGMSGNTIYF
>TRBD1|TRBV4-3|TRBJ2-7|NA
TGCGCCAGCAGCAACGACAGGGGGCTATACGAGCAGTACTTC
CASSNDRGLYEQYF
>NA|TRBV9|TRBJ2-5|NA
TGTGCCAGCAGCGTAGCCACAGGGCGATTTCAAGAGACCCAGTACTTC
CASSVATGRFQETQYF
>NA|TRBV28|TRBJ2-1|NA
TGTGCCAGCAGTTTATTAATCCCGGATAATATCGATGAGCAGTTCTTC
CASSLLIPDNIDEQFF
>NA|TRBV6-5|TRBJ1-2|few
TGTGCCAGCAGTTACCTGGGGCCGGGGGACTATGGCTACACCTTC
CASSYLGPGDYGYTF
>NA|TRBV5-1|TRBJ2-3|few
TGCGCCAGCAGCGTTACCGTCACAGATACGCAGTATTTT
CASSVTVTDTQYF
>TRBD2|TRBV3-1|TRBJ2-3|few
TGTGCCAGCAGCCCTAATAGCGGGAGTAGCACAGATACGCAGTATTTT
CASSPNSGSSTDTQYF
>TRBD1|TRBV25-1|TRBJ2-2|NA
TGTGCCAGCAGTCACAGGGGGAACACCGGGGAGCTGTTTTTT
CASSHRGNTGELFF